This is a list of T cell receptor beta chains from one sample in a study of blood T cell repertoires in COVID-19. Profiled with immunoSEQ multiplex PCR; TCRdb holds only in-frame clones, not every one. The sample holds about 73,000 clones, 65% to 85% seen once. Source material: peripheral blood. These receptors all stem from a woman aged 55-70 years with acute or convalescent COVID-19. The CDR3 runs from the conserved cysteine through the conserved F or W. The order of the fields is clone size, J gene, D gene, V gene, CDR3 DNA, CDR3 protein. A D gene is named only where the DNA matches it firmly. Clone size appears in some rows only: once, few, many, or a class for an expanded clone.

>.|TRBJ2-5|.|TRBV2
TGTGCCAGCAGTGAACCCAAGACTAGCTGGGGGCCAGAGACCCAGTACTTC
CASSEPKTSWGPETQYF
>.|TRBJ1-5|.|TRBV2
TGTGCCAGCAGTGGGATCTCAGGCGGCAATCAGCCCCAGCATTTT
CASSGISGGNQPQHF
>.|TRBJ2-7|TRBD2|TRBV6-5
TGTGCCAGCAGTTACCAGCGGGATTTATACGAGCAGTACTTC
CASSYQRDLYEQYF
>.|TRBJ1-2|.|TRBV28
TGTGCCAGCAGTTTTCAGAATAACTATGGCTACACCTTC
CASSFQNNYGYTF
>.|TRBJ1-6|.|TRBV28
TGTGCCAGCAGTAGCCCTTTATCACCCCTCCACTTT
CASSSPLSPLHF
>.|TRBJ2-2|.|TRBV11-2
TGTGCCAGCAGCTTTATGGCCGCCGGGGAGCTGTTTTTT
CASSFMAAGELFF
>few|TRBJ2-7|.|TRBV5-1
TGCGCCAGCGGCCCGGGGACAAATTTTCCCGAGCAGTACTTC
CASGPGTNFPEQYF
>.|TRBJ1-1|.|TRBV5-4
TGTGCCAGCAGCTTTAACGGGGGGCGAACTGAAGCTTTCTTT
CASSFNGGRTEAFF
>.|TRBJ2-1|TRBD2|TRBV5-1
TGCGCCAGCAGCTTGGGGACTAGCAATGAGCAGTTCTTC
CASSLGTSNEQFF
>.|TRBJ1-2|TRBD1|TRBV18
TGTGCCAGCTCACCGGGACAGGAGGGGTATGGCTACACCTTC
CASSPGQEGYGYTF
>.|TRBJ2-5|TRBD2|TRBV9
TGTGCCAGCAGCGTAGGCCTAGCGGTCCAAGAGACCCAGTACTTC
CASSVGLAVQETQYF